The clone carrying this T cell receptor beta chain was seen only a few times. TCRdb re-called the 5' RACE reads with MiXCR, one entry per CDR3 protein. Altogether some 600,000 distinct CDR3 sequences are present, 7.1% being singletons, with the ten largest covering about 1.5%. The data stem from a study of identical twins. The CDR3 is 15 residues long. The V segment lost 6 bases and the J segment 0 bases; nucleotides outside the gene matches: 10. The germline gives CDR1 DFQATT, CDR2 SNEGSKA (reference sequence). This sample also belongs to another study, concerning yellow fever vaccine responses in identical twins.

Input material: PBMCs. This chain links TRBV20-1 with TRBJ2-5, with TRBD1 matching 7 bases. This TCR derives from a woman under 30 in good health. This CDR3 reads CSATPGQIDQETQYF. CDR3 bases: TGCAGTGCAACCCCGGGACAGATAGACCAAGAGACCCAGTACTTC.